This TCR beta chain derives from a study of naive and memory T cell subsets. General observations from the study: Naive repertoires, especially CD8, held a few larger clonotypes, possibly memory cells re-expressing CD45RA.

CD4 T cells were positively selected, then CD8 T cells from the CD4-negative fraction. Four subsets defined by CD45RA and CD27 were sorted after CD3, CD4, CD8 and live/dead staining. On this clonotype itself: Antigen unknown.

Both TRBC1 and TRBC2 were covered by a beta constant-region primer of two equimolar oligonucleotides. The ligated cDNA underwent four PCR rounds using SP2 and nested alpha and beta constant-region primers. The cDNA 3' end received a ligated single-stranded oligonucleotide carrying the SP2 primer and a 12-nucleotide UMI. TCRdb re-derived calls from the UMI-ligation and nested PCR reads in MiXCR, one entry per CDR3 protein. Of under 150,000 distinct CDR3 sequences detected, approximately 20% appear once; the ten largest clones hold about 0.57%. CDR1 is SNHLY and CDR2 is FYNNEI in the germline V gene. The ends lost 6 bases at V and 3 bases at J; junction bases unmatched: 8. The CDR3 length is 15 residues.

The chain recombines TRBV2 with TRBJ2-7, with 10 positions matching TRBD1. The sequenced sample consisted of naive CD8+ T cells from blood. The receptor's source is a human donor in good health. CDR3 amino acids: CASRITGTGDYEQYF. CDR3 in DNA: TGTGCCAGCAGAATCACCGGGACAGGGGACTACGAGCAGTACTTC.